One and the same sample provided the 27 T cell receptor beta chains below, sequenced in a study of blood T cell repertoires in COVID-19. Sequenced by immunoSEQ multiplex PCR; TCRdb stores in-frame clones only, minus some. Of 250,000 to 350,000 clones in the sample, 89% are singletons; the top ten hold about 0.94%. Sequencing was carried out using peripheral blood. Source of these receptors: a woman between 35 and 50 years old who had recovered from COVID-19.

The rearrangement joins TRBV28 to TRBJ2-7, with 7 bases identical to TRBD2. Germline V gene lookup returns CDR1 MDHEN and CDR2 SYDVKM. V lost 3 bases, J lost 2 bases, and 7 bases stayed unmatched. The CDR3 has 15 amino acids. CDR3 residues: CASSFSSGPTYEQYF. Here the CDR3 DNA reads TGTGCCAGCAGTTTTTCTAGCGGTCCGACCTACGAGCAGTACTTC.

The chain couples TRBV9 to TRBJ2-1, with a tentative D call TRBD1 (5 bases). CDR1 and CDR2 (germline): SGDLS, YYNGEE. CDR3 length equals 18 residues. Trimming removed 3 bases from V and 3 bases from J, with 22 bases in between. In nucleotides, the CDR3 is TGTGCCAGCAGCGGGGGCTTCGCGGACCCAGGCGACTACAATGAGCAGTTCTTC. It specifies CASSGGFADPGDYNEQFF.

In its sample, this clone was seen a few times. Other DNA sequences from this sample encode an identical CDR3 as well. The V gene is TRBV7-9, the J gene TRBJ1-1; no firm D call. Germline values: CDR1 SEHNR, CDR2 FQNEAQ (reference sequence). Trimming took off 3 bases at V and 4 bases at J, with 12 bases between the two ends. The CDR3 runs to 14 residues. CDR3 coding DNA: TGTGCCAGCAGCTTCCGGCAGGATGGCACTGAAGCTTTCTTT. Its protein is CASSFRQDGTEAFF.

There are a few counts of this clone. The chain uses TRBV9 and TRBJ2-3; TRBD2 agrees at 10 bases. Germline CDR1 is SGDLS and CDR2 is YYNGEE. The CDR3 runs 15 residues. V shed 1 base and J 5 bases; nucleotides not matched to a gene: 4. CDR3 residues: CASSVLAGDGDTQYF. CDR3 DNA sequence: TGTGCCAGCAGCGTACTAGCGGGAGATGGAGATACGCAGTATTTT. The entire variable domain, with the rest obtained from reference TRBV9 and TRBJ2-3, is as follows: DSGVTQTPKHLITATGQRVTLRCSPRSGDLSVYWYQQSLDQGLQFLIQYYNGEERAKGNILERFSAQQFPDLHSELNLSSLELGDSALYFCASSVLAGDGDTQYFGPGTRLTVL.

The chain couples TRBV3-1 (or the pseudogene TRBV3-2) to TRBJ2-1; 11 bases agree with TRBD2. Per the germline V gene, CDR1 is LGHDT and CDR2 is YNNKEL (reference sequence). After removal of 4 bases from V and 3 bases from J, the junction contained 5 bases not matched to a gene. CDR3 length equals 16 residues. The CDR3 loop reads CASSRGLAGLYNEQFF. The CDR3 DNA reads TGTGCCAGCAGCCGCGGACTAGCGGGCCTCTACAATGAGCAGTTCTTC.

The rearrangement links TRBV2 to TRBJ1-2; 9 bases align to TRBD1. The germline gives CDR1 SNHLY, CDR2 FYNNEI. This CDR3 contains 13 residues. The J segment lost 10 bases and the V segment lost 2 bases, leaving 5 bases of the junction unmatched. The CDR3 spells CASSEPGQGIYTF. The DNA of the CDR3 is TGTGCCAGCAGTGAACCGGGACAGGGTATCTACACCTTC.

This rearrangement joins TRBV7-9 to TRBJ1-1; 9 nucleotides align to TRBD1. The CDR3 has 16 amino acids. CDR1 is SEHNR and CDR2 is FQNEAQ in the germline V gene (reference sequence). The ends lost 5 bases at V and 6 bases at J; junction bases unmatched: 13. Here the CDR3 reads CASSQWGGGQGAEAFF. CDR3 in DNA: TGTGCCAGCAGCCAGTGGGGAGGGGGACAGGGAGCTGAAGCTTTCTTT. Based on the CDR3 plus reference TRBV7-9 and TRBJ1-1, the full variable domain is DTGVSQNPRHKITKRGQNVTFRCDPISEHNRLYWYRQTLGQGPEFLTYFQNEAQLEKSRLLSDRFSAERPKGSFSTLEIQRTEQGDSAMYLCASSQWGGGQGAEAFFGQGTRLTVV.

The J gene is TRBJ2-4, the V gene TRBV5-4, with 9 nucleotides matching TRBD1. The CDR3 has 15 residues. Germline V gene lookup returns CDR1 SGHNT and CDR2 YYREEE (reference sequence). The trim removed 4 bases at V and 7 bases at J, leaving 9 bases unmatched. The CDR3 loop reads CASSPPQGQGNIQYF. In nucleotides, the CDR3 is TGTGCCAGCAGCCCCCCCCAGGGACAGGGTAACATTCAGTACTTC.

The rearrangement joins TRBV9 to TRBJ2-7; 7 positions match TRBD2. V shed 0 bases and J 2 bases; nucleotides not matched to a gene: 14. The CDR3 loop spans 18 amino acids. The germline CDR1 and CDR2 sequences are SGDLS and YYNGEE. CDR3 sequence (DNA): TGTGCCAGCAGCGTAGGGGTTGGGGGAGCGGGACTAACCTACGAGCAGTACTTC. This codes for CASSVGVGGAGLTYEQYF. Using reference TRBV9 and TRBJ2-7 for the parts outside the CDR3, the full variable domain is DSGVTQTPKHLITATGQRVTLRCSPRSGDLSVYWYQQSLDQGLQFLIQYYNGEERAKGNILERFSAQQFPDLHSELNLSSLELGDSALYFCASSVGVGGAGLTYEQYFGPGTRLTVT.

This clone showed up just a few times. The gene calls are TRBV1 and TRBJ2-3; the DNA was not used to check the table's D call, TRBD2. TRBV1 is deemed a pseudogene. The CDR3 has 14 amino acids. CDR3 region: CTSSRRVYTDTQYF. The CDR3 DNA reads as TGCACCAGCAGCCGGCGGGTCTACACAGATACGCAGTATTTT.

The CDR3 DNA follows: TGTGCCAGCAGTTACTCGTCAGGGGGAAACACCATATATTTT. Its translation is CASSYSSGGNTIYF. The chain has TRBV6-2 or TRBV6-3 and TRBJ1-3; TRBD1 is a possible D gene (5 bases). V shed 0 bases and J shed 4 bases, with 7 bases lying between them. CDR1 and CDR2 (germline): MNHEY, SVGEGT. The CDR3 is 14 residues long.

The chain links TRBV19 to TRBJ2-7; the match to TRBD2 covers 8 bases. Per the germline V gene, CDR1 is LNHDA and CDR2 is SQIVND (reference sequence). V was pared by 4 bases and J by 2 bases, with 10 bases of the junction left unmatched. The CDR3 spans 16 residues. CDR3 DNA sequence: TGTGCCAGTAGTACAGCCGGGACTAGTGGTACCTACGAGCAGTACTTC. It codes for CASSTAGTSGTYEQYF.

The CDR3 region is CASSAGAGGPTDTQYF. CDR3 in DNA: TGCGCCAGCAGTGCGGGCGCGGGAGGGCCCACAGATACGCAGTATTTT. This chain uses TRBV5-1 with TRBJ2-3; 9 nucleotides line up with TRBD2. Germline CDR1 is SGHRS and CDR2 is YFSETQ. Losses at the gene ends were 5 bases for V and 2 bases for J; bases not matched to a gene: 9. The CDR3 is 16 residues long.

This chain joins TRBV14 and TRBJ1-3; 7 nucleotides line up with TRBD1. V gave up 4 bases and J gave up 2 bases; unmatched junction bases: 5. The CDR3 is 15 residues long. CDR1 and CDR2 (germline): SGHDN, FVKESK. The CDR3 nucleotides read TGTGCCAGCAGCCGGAATACAGGGGCTGGAAACACCATATATTTT. Protein sequence: CASSRNTGAGNTIYF. Complete variable domain (other parts from reference TRBV14 and TRBJ1-3): EAGVTQFPSHSVIEKGQTVTLRCDPISGHDNLYWYRRVMGKEIKFLLHFVKESKQDESGMPNNRFLAERTGGTYSTLKVQPAELEDSGVYFCASSRNTGAGNTIYFGEGSWLTVV.

J is TRBJ1-6 and V is TRBV2; D possibly corresponds to TRBD1 (5 bases). Germline V gives CDR1 SNHLY, CDR2 FYNNEI. This CDR3 has 14 residues. V was cut by 3 bases and J by 12 bases, with 15 bases left in between. CDR3 region: CASSESGARVPLHF. The DNA for the CDR3 is TGTGCCAGCAGTGAGAGCGGGGCAAGGGTACCCCTCCACTTT.

The chain links TRBV14 to TRBJ2-1; TRBD1 aligns across 7 bases. CDR1 is SGHDN and CDR2 is FVKESK in the germline V gene. V lost 3 bases, J lost 6 bases, and 11 bases stayed unmatched. The CDR3 runs to 16 residues. This chain's CDR3 is CASSHLTTGKSNEQFF. The DNA for the CDR3 is TGTGCCAGCAGCCACCTTACGACAGGGAAATCCAATGAGCAGTTCTTC.

The chain has TRBV27 and TRBJ1-1, with D possibly matching TRBD1 (5 bases). The length of the CDR3 is 13 residues. Trimming cost V 1 base and J 8 bases, with 11 bases left between them. Germline CDR1 and CDR2: MNHEY and SMNVEV (reference sequence). The DNA for the CDR3 is TGTGCCAGCAGTTTATTGTGGGGCCGGGAAGCTTTCTTT. Translated, it gives CASSLLWGREAFF.

The chain links TRBV4-1 to TRBJ2-1; 10 nucleotides line up with TRBD2. Germline CDR1 MGHRA, CDR2 YSYEKL. There are 18 residues in the CDR3. V gave up 1 base and J gave up 1 base; unmatched junction bases: 7. CDR3 loop: CASSQVSSGRGSYNEQFF. The CDR3 coding sequence is TGCGCCAGCAGCCAAGTTTCTAGCGGGAGAGGGTCCTACAATGAGCAGTTCTTC.

This chain uses TRBV4-1 with TRBJ2-2; the match to TRBD1 covers 10 bases. Germline V gene sequence: CDR1 MGHRA, CDR2 YSYEKL. The V segment lost 3 bases and the J segment 5 bases; nucleotides outside the gene matches: 9. CDR3 size: 17 residues. In nucleotides, the CDR3 is TGCGCCAGCAGCCACCATACTCCGGGACAGGGGACCGGGGAGCTGTTTTTT. It translates to CASSHHTPGQGTGELFF.

The CDR3 coding sequence is TGTGCCAGCAGCACGGCCCCAAGACAGGGACGGTGGAGCAATCAGCCCCAGCATTTT. Amino acids: CASSTAPRQGRWSNQPQHF. This chain joins TRBV28 and TRBJ1-5; 7 bases map to TRBD1. J gave up 1 base and V 6 bases, and 18 bases lay outside the gene matches. There are 19 residues in the CDR3. CDR1 is MDHEN, CDR2 SYDVKM, per germline.

This rearrangement joins TRBV27 to TRBJ2-7; 10 positions agree with TRBD1. The CDR3 is 17 residues long. Trimming took 6 bases from V and 5 from J; bases not matched to a gene: 16. Looked up from germline, CDR1 is MNHEY and CDR2 is SMNVEV (reference sequence). CDR3 amino acids: CASRPTPNTGTGDEQYF. CDR3 sequence (DNA): TGTGCCAGCAGGCCAACCCCAAACACCGGGACAGGGGACGAGCAGTACTTC.

This clone was observed once. This chain links TRBV5-6 with TRBJ1-6; D gene ambiguous. CDR1 and CDR2 (germline): SGHDT, YYEEEE. The CDR3 sequence is 14 residues long. The ends were cut back, 2 bases at V and 10 bases at J, with 13 bases in the middle. The CDR3 here is CASSLTDTGSPLHF. As DNA, the CDR3 is TGTGCCAGCAGCTTAACCGACACCGGATCACCCCTCCACTTT.

The V call is TRBV11-2, the J call TRBJ1-6; D is undetermined. Per germline, CDR1 SGHAT and CDR2 FQNNGV. Trimming shortened V by 2 bases and J by 8 bases, and 10 bases separated the two germline ends. This CDR3 is 14 amino acids long. The CDR3 region has the DNA TGTGCCAGCAGCTTACTGGCAGTCGATTCACCCCTCCACTTT. This encodes CASSLLAVDSPLHF.

The chain links TRBV11-3 to TRBJ2-1; 8 bases map to TRBD2. CDR1 is SGHNT and CDR2 is YENEEA in the germline V gene. This CDR3 is built from 14 residues. J lost 7 bases, V lost 5 bases, and 7 bases had no gene match. CDR3 residues: CASSPPGLGNEQFF. The CDR3, as DNA: TGTGCCAGCAGCCCGCCGGGACTAGGGAATGAGCAGTTCTTC.

The chain uses TRBV12-1 and TRBJ2-2; the listed D gene, TRBD2, was not tested against the DNA. TRBV12-1 is designated a pseudogene. This CDR3 has 19 residues. The CDR3 coding sequence is TGTGCCAGCCCCGTAACTAGCGGGAGGGATTTGCCGAACACCGGGGAGCTGTTTTTT. Residues: CASPVTSGRDLPNTGELFF.

V usage is TRBV19 and J usage is TRBJ2-7; TRBD2 aligns across 9 bases. CDR3 length equals 15 residues. The germline V gene encodes CDR1 LNHDA and CDR2 SQIVND (reference sequence). The V segment lost 4 bases and the J segment 2 bases; nucleotides outside the gene matches: 6. CDR3 nucleotides: TGTGCCAGTAGTAAAGGACTAGCGCGTCCCTACGAGCAGTACTTC. It encodes CASSKGLARPYEQYF.

This chain connects TRBV2 to TRBJ2-3, with D perhaps TRBD1 (5 bases). V gave up 4 bases and J gave up 4 bases, with 12 bases separating them. The CDR3 spans 14 residues. The germline CDR1 and CDR2 sequences are SNHLY and FYNNEI. The CDR3 spells CASSARVEADTQYF. CDR3 DNA sequence: TGTGCCAGCAGTGCCAGGGTAGAGGCAGATACGCAGTATTTT.